This TCR beta chain emerged from a study of T cell responses to AZD1222 COVID-19 vaccine. The wider study: Second-dose schedules of about 4 or about 12 weeks were combined. Overall study results and limits: Regions 160-218 and 743-854 dominated among vaccine-associated CD4 TCRs spanning spike. Rises in breadth and depth of Spike-specific TCRs came after two AZD1222 doses.

This clone was seen only a few times. Its antigen remains unknown. Germline CDR1 reads MDHEN; CDR2 reads SYDVKM. The CDR3 covers 13 residues. V was cut by 5 bases and J by 2 bases, with 7 bases left in between. TCRdb's table, derived via immunoSEQ multiplex PCR, lists solely in-frame clones and lacks some. Of 65,000 to 90,000 clones in the sample, around 88% were seen once. The V and J genes are TRBV28 and TRBJ2-1; D perhaps matches TRBD2 (5 bases). The clonotype originates from an adult in good health. The sequenced sample was peripheral blood, obtained on day 0 of AZD1222 vaccination. CDR3 protein: CASSDYPYNEQFF. Here the CDR3 DNA reads TGTGCCAGCAGTGACTACCCCTACAATGAGCAGTTCTTC. Full variable domain (rest looked up from reference TRBV28 and TRBJ2-1): DVKVTQSSRYLVKRTGEKVFLECVQDMDHENMFWYRQDPGLGLRLIYFSYDVKMKEKGDIPEGYSVSREKKERFSLILESASTNQTSMYLCASSDYPYNEQFFGPGTRLTVL.